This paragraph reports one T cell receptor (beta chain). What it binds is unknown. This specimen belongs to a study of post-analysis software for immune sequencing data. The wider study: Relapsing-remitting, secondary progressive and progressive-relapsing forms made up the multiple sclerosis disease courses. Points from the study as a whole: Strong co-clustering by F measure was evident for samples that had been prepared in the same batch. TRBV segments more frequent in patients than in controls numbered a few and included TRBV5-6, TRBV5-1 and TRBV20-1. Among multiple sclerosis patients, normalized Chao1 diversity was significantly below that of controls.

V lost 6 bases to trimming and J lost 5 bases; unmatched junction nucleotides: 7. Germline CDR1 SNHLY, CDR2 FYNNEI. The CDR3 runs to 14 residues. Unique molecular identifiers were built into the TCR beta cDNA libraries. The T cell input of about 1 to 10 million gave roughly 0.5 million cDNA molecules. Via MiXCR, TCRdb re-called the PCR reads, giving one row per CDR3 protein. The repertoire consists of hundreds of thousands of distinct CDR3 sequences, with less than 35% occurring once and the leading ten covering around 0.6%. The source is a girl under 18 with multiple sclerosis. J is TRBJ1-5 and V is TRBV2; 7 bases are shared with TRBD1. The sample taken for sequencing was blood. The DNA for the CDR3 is TGTGCCAGCAGAGCAGACAGGGTTCATCAGCCCCAGCATTTT. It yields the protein CASRADRVHQPQHF.